One sample yielded the 26 T cell receptor beta chains listed below, sequenced in a study of CD8+CD57+ T cells in acquired aplastic anemia. It was patients with CD8+CD57+ cell expansion by flow cytometry who were chosen for sequencing. TCR beta VDJ and CDR3 profiling used genomic DNA as template. TCRdb re-analysed the reads in MiXCR, keeping a single row per CDR3 protein. The table has around 290,000 distinct CDR3 sequences, 56% seen once; the top ten hold around 1.3%. Sequencing was done on a sample of sorted CD4+, CD8+, or CD8+CD57+ T cells (not recorded which) from PBMCs. The source is a human donor with aplastic anemia.

This clonotype was seen repeatedly, ten times or more. V is TRBV5-5 and J is TRBJ1-2; D is uncertain. The V and J ends lost 0 bases and 0 bases respectively, with 9 bases between them. In germline, CDR1 is SGHKS, CDR2 YYEKEE (reference sequence). The CDR3 loop spans 15 amino acids. The CDR3 spells CASSLDMGSNYGYTF. The CDR3 DNA reads TGTGCCAGCAGCTTGGACATGGGGTCTAACTATGGCTACACCTTC. Together with reference TRBV5-5 and TRBJ1-2, the CDR3 gives the full variable domain: DAGVTQSPTHLIKTRGQQVTLRCSPISGHKSVSWYQQVLGQGPQFIFQYYEKEERGRGNFPDRFSARQFPNYSSELNVNALLLGDSALYLCASSLDMGSNYGYTFGSGTRLTVV.

This clonotype occurred once. The CDR3 ends on some other residue instead of the conserved phenylalanine or tryptophan, so this is likely a read error. The CDR3 loop reads CASSSPLQGFEQYL. CDR3 bases: TGTGCCAGCAGCTCCCCCCTCCAGGGGTTCGAGCAGTACCTC. J is TRBJ2-7 and V is TRBV7-8; TRBD1 is a possible D gene (6 bases). Trimming left V 4 bases short and J 6 bases short, with 16 bases between. The CDR3 loop spans 14 amino acids. The germline CDR1 and CDR2 sequences are SGHVS and FQNEAQ.

This clonotype was recorded many times. The rearrangement joins TRBV20-1 to TRBJ1-1; D call uncertain. The CDR3 extends over 15 amino acids. Germline V CDR1 and CDR2: DFQATT, SNEGSKA (reference sequence). Trimming left V 4 bases short and J 0 bases short, with 15 bases between. CDR3 sequence reads: CSAKEFVPVNTEAFF. The CDR3 nucleotides read TGCAGTGCTAAAGAATTCGTTCCGGTGAACACTGAAGCTTTCTTT.

Only a few counts were recorded for this clonotype. The V and J genes are TRBV9 and TRBJ2-7; 9 bases are shared with TRBD1. V was pared by 0 bases and J by 2 bases, with 0 bases of the junction left unmatched. Per germline, CDR1 SGDLS and CDR2 YYNGEE. The CDR3 is 14 residues long. The DNA of the CDR3 is TGTGCCAGCAGCGTAGGGACAGGGGCCTACGAGCAGTACTTC. Its protein is CASSVGTGAYEQYF.

The chain is built from TRBV29-1 and TRBJ1-1; D may be TRBD1 (5 bases). V lost 5 bases, J lost 3 bases, and 13 bases lay in between. CDR1 and CDR2 (germline): SQVTM, ANQGSEA. This CDR3 comprises 13 residues. The CDR3 region is CSVKGILDTEAFF. CDR3 coding DNA: TGCAGCGTTAAGGGGATATTGGACACTGAAGCTTTCTTT.

The rearrangement links TRBV7-8 to TRBJ2-7; 7 nucleotides agree with TRBD1. V shed 7 bases, J shed 0 bases, and the junction held 6 bases outside the gene matches. The CDR3 length is 14 residues. The germline V gene encodes CDR1 SGHVS and CDR2 FQNEAQ. This chain's CDR3 is CASTRDSFSYEQYF. The CDR3 DNA sequence: TGTGCCAGCACTAGGGACAGTTTCTCCTACGAGCAGTACTTC.

V is TRBV10-3 and J is TRBJ1-4, with TRBD1 identical over 11 bases. CDR3 length: 14 amino acids. Germline values: CDR1 ENHRY, CDR2 SYGVKD. V lost 4 bases and J lost 7; bases outside the gene matches: 2. CDR3 DNA sequence: TGTGCCATCAGTGGGACAGGGGGCGGTGAAAAACTGTTTTTT. Protein product: CAISGTGGGEKLFF.

This clonotype was counted at least ten times. The J gene is TRBJ2-5, the V gene TRBV12-3 or TRBV12-4; D is unresolved. The CDR3 has 14 amino acids. Trimming shortened V by 3 bases and J by 5 bases, and 13 bases separated the two germline ends. CDR3 loop: CASSFRAPPETQYF. The DNA of the CDR3 is TGTGCCAGCAGTTTCCGGGCACCTCCCGAGACCCAGTACTTC.

The chain couples TRBV9 to TRBJ2-1, with TRBD2 identical over 12 bases. The germline V gene has CDR1 SGDLS and CDR2 YYNGEE. This CDR3 is 15 amino acids long. The V and J ends lost 4 bases and 7 bases, in that order; junction bases with no gene match: 6. The CDR3: CASSRTSGVGNEQFF. DNA for the CDR3: TGTGCCAGCAGCAGGACTAGCGGGGTTGGGAATGAGCAGTTCTTC.

This clonotype was observed at least ten times. The rearrangement uses TRBV24-1 and TRBJ1-1; no firm D call. Germline CDR1 is KGHDR and CDR2 is SFDVKD. The CDR3 runs to 15 residues. Trimming pared 5 bases from V and 10 bases from J, leaving 22 bases between. The CDR3 DNA is TGTGCCACCAGTGGGGCACGACCCTCAGATGCAGGAGCTTTCTTT. Its translation: CATSGARPSDAGAFF.

This clonotype appeared once. At one of its ends the junction is not consistent with the germline gene, which may arise from a read error. CDR3 nucleotide sequence: TGCAGTGCTAGAGAGGACGGAACGGGTCCGGATCTTGAGACCCAGTGCTTC. Its translation is CSAREDGTGPDLETQCF. The chain couples TRBV20-1 to TRBJ2-5; D not resolved. CDR1 is DFQATT and CDR2 is SNEGSKA in the germline V gene (reference sequence). The CDR3 loop spans 17 amino acids.

The V call is TRBV7-6, the J call TRBJ2-5; 8 bases fit TRBD2. The CDR3 extends over 16 amino acids. Germline V gives CDR1 SGHVS, CDR2 FNYEAQ. The trim removed 5 bases at V and 1 base at J, leaving 9 bases unmatched. Here the CDR3 reads CASSPWAGGAQETQYF. Here the CDR3 DNA reads TGTGCCAGCAGCCCGTGGGCCGGGGGGGCCCAAGAGACCCAGTACTTC.

This clonotype has ten or more counts. V usage is TRBV12-3 or TRBV12-4 and J usage is TRBJ2-5; 7 bases align to TRBD2. This CDR3 comprises 15 residues. The trim removed 3 bases at V and 2 bases at J, leaving 6 bases unmatched. The CDR3 protein is CASSLGAGRQETQYF. The CDR3 bases are TGTGCCAGCAGTTTGGGAGCGGGACGGCAAGAGACCCAGTACTTC.

This clonotype was recorded at least ten times. V usage is TRBV6-1 and J usage is TRBJ2-3; TRBD2 matches 9 bases. CDR1 is MNHNS and CDR2 is SASEGT in the germline V gene. The CDR3 loop spans 15 amino acids. V lost 9 bases, J lost 0 bases, and 7 bases stayed unmatched. This CDR3 reads CASGTSQTSTDTQYF. CDR3 in DNA: TGTGCCAGTGGGACTAGCCAGACTAGCACAGATACGCAGTATTTT.

V is TRBV5-1 and J is TRBJ1-4, with D hard to call. This CDR3 contains 15 residues. V dropped 4 bases and J dropped 7 bases, with 17 bases sitting between them. In germline, CDR1 is SGHRS, CDR2 YFSETQ. CDR3 sequence (DNA): TGCGCCAGCAGCAATCTTCAGGCGACTGGTGAAAAACTGTTTTTT. Translation gives CASSNLQATGEKLFF.

A word on this clonotype: One end of the junction fails to match germline, which may point to a read error. The V call is TRBV7-9, the J call TRBJ2-2; 10 nucleotides agree with TRBD1. CDR1 is SEHNR, CDR2 FQNEAQ, per germline (reference sequence). The CDR3 contains 17 residues. For the CDR3, the DNA is TGTGCCAGCACCTTAGGGTCGGGACAGGGGAGTACCGGGGAGCTGTTTTTT. This translates into CASTLGSGQGSTGELFF.

At least ten counts were recorded for this clonotype. V is TRBV5-1 and J is TRBJ2-5; D is possibly TRBD1 (6 bases). V shed 2 bases and J shed 2 bases, with 13 bases lying between them. CDR1 SGHRS and CDR2 YFSETQ come from the germline V gene. This CDR3 spans 15 amino acids. The DNA of the CDR3 is TGCGCCAGCAGCTTCGGACAGACTGTACAAGAGACCCAGTACTTC. Translation gives CASSFGQTVQETQYF. Full variable domain (rest looked up from reference TRBV5-1 and TRBJ2-5): KAGVTQTPRYLIKTRGQQVTLSCSPISGHRSVSWYQQTPGQGLQFLFEYFSETQRNKGNFPGRFSGRQFSNSRSEMNVSTLELGDSALYLCASSFGQTVQETQYFGPGTRLLVL.

This clonotype was recorded only once. The chain recombines TRBV7-6 with TRBJ2-1, with D unresolved. The CDR3 is made up of 16 amino acids. V lost 5 bases and J 0 bases, leaving 14 bases between the germline ends. Looked up from germline, CDR1 is SGHVS and CDR2 is FNYEAQ. CDR3 bases: TGTGCCAGCAGCCCCTTCCCACTGTGCTCCTACAATGAGCAGTTCTTC. Translating gives CASSPFPLCSYNEQFF.

This chain joins TRBV9 and TRBJ1-1; D is unresolved. The V gene lost 2 bases and the J gene lost 1 base, with 9 bases spanning the gap. Germline CDR1 is SGDLS and CDR2 is YYNGEE. The CDR3 sequence is 14 residues long. CDR3 region: CASSVQLSNTEAFF. In DNA form, the CDR3 reads TGTGCCAGCAGCGTCCAACTTTCGAACACTGAAGCTTTCTTT.

This clonotype showed up many times. This chain links TRBV4-1 with TRBJ2-2, with 11 bases matching TRBD2. CDR3 length: 17 residues. The ends lost 1 base at V and 4 bases at J; junction bases unmatched: 5. Germline CDR1 MGHRA, CDR2 YSYEKL. In DNA form, the CDR3 reads TGCGCCAGCAGCCAAGGAACTAGCGGGGGTGGCACCGGGGAGCTGTTTTTT. It yields the protein CASSQGTSGGGTGELFF.

Ten or more counts support this clonotype. V gene TRBV20-1 combines with J gene TRBJ2-7, with 11 bases identical to TRBD1. The CDR3 covers 16 residues. Losses at the gene ends were 4 bases for V and 7 bases for J; bases not matched to a gene: 15. The V gene's germline CDR1 is DFQATT and CDR2 SNEGSKA (reference sequence). CDR3 bases: TGCAGTGCTATCAGAATTCCGGGACAGGGGGTTGGAGAGCAGTACTTC. This translates into CSAIRIPGQGVGEQYF.

The chain is built from TRBV24-1 and TRBJ2-5; TRBD2 is a possible D gene (6 bases). The V end lost 5 bases, the J end lost 5 bases, and 17 bases lay between the germline ends. This CDR3 is built from 15 residues. The germline gives CDR1 KGHDR, CDR2 SFDVKD. Here the CDR3 reads CATSGDGGDRETQYF. The CDR3 DNA reads TGTGCCACCAGTGGGGATGGAGGGGACCGGGAGACCCAGTACTTC.

The gene calls are TRBV2 and TRBJ1-5; 7 nucleotides align to TRBD1. CDR1 SNHLY and CDR2 FYNNEI come from the germline V gene. With 4 bases clipped from V and 3 bases from J, the junction kept 3 bases outside the gene matches. The CDR3 consists of 14 residues. CDR3 sequence reads: CASSGTGANQPQHF. Written as DNA, the CDR3 is TGTGCCAGCAGTGGAACAGGGGCCAATCAGCCCCAGCATTTT.

Ten or more counts support this clonotype. V gene TRBV11-2 combines with J gene TRBJ1-6, with 7 bases aligning to TRBD1. The CDR3 totals 16 residues. V dropped 4 bases and J dropped 8; count of bases not matched to a gene: 11. Germline V gene lookup returns CDR1 SGHAT and CDR2 FQNNGV. The CDR3 DNA is TGTGCCAGCAGCTCACTTAAACAGGGGAGGCATTCACCCCTCCACTTT. As protein: CASSSLKQGRHSPLHF.

V is TRBV7-9 and J is TRBJ2-3; D call uncertain. Germline loops: CDR1 SEHNR, CDR2 FQNEAQ (reference sequence). V dropped 2 bases and J dropped 6 bases, with 3 bases sitting between them. The CDR3 has 11 residues. The CDR3 DNA is TGTGCCAGCAGCTTATTCGATACGCAGTATTTT. Translating gives CASSLFDTQYF.

This clonotype was detected ten times or more. The chain recombines TRBV2 with TRBJ2-7; D is possibly TRBD1 (6 bases). Germline CDR1 SNHLY, CDR2 FYNNEI. Trimming shortened V by 5 bases and J by 13 bases, and 21 bases separated the two germline ends. The CDR3 contains 13 residues. The CDR3, as DNA: TGTGCCAGCAGTAATTGGCCACAGGGAGAGCGATACTTC. The encoded protein is CASSNWPQGERYF.